Following are 16 T cell receptor beta chains from one sample sequenced in a study of blood T cell repertoires in COVID-19. This table comes from immunoSEQ multiplex PCR, and its TCRdb copy is limited to in-frame clones, with some not included. The sample records about 110,000 clones, roughly 90% being singletons. Sequencing was done on a sample of peripheral blood. These receptors all come from a man aged 40-50 years with active or convalescent COVID-19.

This clone was recorded once. The chain links TRBV7-2 to TRBJ1-5; no reliable D call. This CDR3 has 15 residues. V shed 5 bases and J shed 7 bases, with 18 bases lying between them. From germline, CDR1 is SGHTA and CDR2 FQGNSA. The CDR3 DNA reads as TGTGCCAGCAGCAACGGGATGCCCGGGAAGCAGCCCCAGCATTTT. Translating it yields CASSNGMPGKQPQHF. The full variable domain, in which reference TRBV7-2 and TRBJ1-5 provide the parts outside the CDR3, is GAGVSQSPSNKVTEKGKDVELRCDPISGHTALYWYRQSLGQGLEFLIYFQGNSAPDKSGLPSDRFSAERTGGSVSTLTIQRTQQEDSAVYLCASSNGMPGKQPQHFGDGTRLSIL.

The chain carries TRBV7-8 and TRBJ2-2; 8 bases are a match to TRBD2. This CDR3 region has 16 residues. Germline V CDR1 and CDR2: SGHVS, FQNEAQ. V shed 5 bases and J 6 bases; nucleotides not matched to a gene: 11. The CDR3 sequence: CASSPRLGGGPGELFF. The CDR3 DNA follows: TGTGCCAGCAGCCCTCGGTTGGGCGGGGGGCCCGGGGAGCTGTTTTTT.

The chain is built from TRBV11-2 and TRBJ1-5; D call uncertain. The CDR3 sequence is 14 residues long. Germline CDR1 is SGHAT and CDR2 is FQNNGV. V lost 5 bases, J lost 5 bases, and 13 bases lay in between. In nucleotides, the CDR3 is TGTGCCAGCAGCATCAGTCCCAGCGATCAGCCCCAGCATTTT. Protein: CASSISPSDQPQHF.

V gene TRBV9 combines with J gene TRBJ2-7; D possibly corresponds to TRBD2 (6 bases). The CDR3 is made up of 12 amino acids. Germline assignment: CDR1 SGDLS and CDR2 YYNGEE. Trimming shortened V by 5 bases and J by 7 bases, and 13 bases separated the two germline ends. The CDR3 here is CASSGPSGEQYF. As DNA, the CDR3 is TGTGCCAGCAGTGGCCCGAGCGGGGAGCAGTACTTC.

The gene calls are TRBV3-1 (or the pseudogene TRBV3-2) and TRBJ2-1; 7 bases align to TRBD2. Germline V lookup: CDR1 LGHDT, CDR2 YNNKEL (reference sequence). The trim removed 5 bases at V and 7 bases at J, leaving 8 bases unmatched. This CDR3 is built from 14 residues. CDR3 in amino acids: CASSSGLVRNEQFF. CDR3 in DNA: TGTGCCAGCAGCAGCGGACTAGTAAGAAATGAGCAGTTCTTC.

V gene TRBV10-2 combines with J gene TRBJ1-1, with D possibly matching TRBD1 (5 bases). Per germline, CDR1 WSHSY and CDR2 SAAADI. The CDR3 runs to 14 residues. V was trimmed by 4 bases and J by 3 bases, leaving 12 bases between them. CDR3 protein: CASSARGRDTEAFF. In DNA, the CDR3 is TGCGCCAGCAGTGCCCGGGGGAGGGACACTGAAGCTTTCTTT.

The chain links TRBV19 to TRBJ1-1; 7 bases fit TRBD1. CDR3 length: 16 amino acids. Losses at the gene ends were 5 bases for V and 2 bases for J; bases not matched to a gene: 11. The V gene's germline CDR1 is LNHDA and CDR2 SQIVND (reference sequence). CDR3 loop: CASSYSTGSINTEAFF. The CDR3 DNA follows: TGTGCCAGTAGTTACTCGACAGGGTCGATAAACACTGAAGCTTTCTTT.

The chain recombines TRBV5-1 with TRBJ2-7, with 9 positions matching TRBD1. The J segment lost 5 bases and the V segment lost 0 bases, leaving 3 bases of the junction unmatched. The CDR3 runs 14 residues. Germline CDR1 SGHRS, CDR2 YFSETQ. The CDR3: CASSLGDRVHEQYF. In DNA form, the CDR3 reads TGCGCCAGCAGCTTGGGGGACAGGGTCCACGAGCAGTACTTC. Based on the CDR3 plus reference TRBV5-1 and TRBJ2-7, the full variable domain is KAGVTQTPRYLIKTRGQQVTLSCSPISGHRSVSWYQQTPGQGLQFLFEYFSETQRNKGNFPGRFSGRQFSNSRSEMNVSTLELGDSALYLCASSLGDRVHEQYFGPGTRLTVT.

This rearrangement joins TRBV28 to TRBJ2-7, with TRBD2 as a possible D gene (6 bases). Germline assignment: CDR1 MDHEN and CDR2 SYDVKM. V was clipped by 5 bases and J by 7 bases, with 9 bases between them. The CDR3 is made up of 11 amino acids. CDR3 sequence (DNA): TGTGCCAGCAGTATTAGCGGAGAGCAGTACTTC. Translation: CASSISGEQYF.

The chain links TRBV6-5 to TRBJ1-1; D gene ambiguous. CDR1 is MNHEY and CDR2 is SVGAGI in the germline V gene. This CDR3 spans 13 amino acids. V lost 8 bases and J 3 bases, leaving 13 bases between the germline ends. The CDR3 sequence: CASASGGYTEAFF. The CDR3 nucleotides read TGTGCCAGCGCCTCCGGAGGGTACACTGAAGCTTTCTTT.

The J gene is TRBJ1-1, the V gene TRBV27; D is uncertain. The CDR3 runs to 14 residues. Trimming shortened V by 4 bases and J by 4 bases, and 13 bases separated the two germline ends. CDR1 is MNHEY, CDR2 SMNVEV, per germline (reference sequence). DNA for the CDR3: TGTGCCAGCAGTTCCCGGAACAGCTTCACTGAAGCTTTCTTT. It specifies CASSSRNSFTEAFF.

The rearrangement links TRBV6-5 to TRBJ2-1; 13 bases line up with TRBD2. V shed 8 bases and J 10 bases; nucleotides not matched to a gene: 2. The CDR3 has 12 residues. The germline gives CDR1 MNHEY, CDR2 SVGAGI. Here the CDR3 DNA reads TGTGCCAGCCCGGGACTAGCGGGAGAGCAGTTCTTC. The encoded protein is CASPGLAGEQFF.

The J gene is TRBJ1-1, the V gene TRBV18; D remains unclear. This CDR3 comprises 13 residues. Trimming pared 4 bases from V and 5 bases from J, leaving 11 bases between. Germline CDR1 is KGHSH and CDR2 is LQKENI. The CDR3 spells CASSQDKLTEAFF. The CDR3 nucleotides read TGTGCCAGCTCACAAGACAAATTAACTGAAGCTTTCTTT.

The V gene is TRBV18, the J gene TRBJ1-2, with TRBD1 as a possible D gene (5 bases). This CDR3 spans 15 amino acids. CDR1 is KGHSH and CDR2 is LQKENI in the germline V gene. V was shortened by 3 bases and J by 5 bases, with 16 bases between the two germline ends. The CDR3 loop is CASSPTSDRKYGYTF. As DNA, the CDR3 is TGTGCCAGCTCACCTACGTCCGACAGAAAGTATGGCTACACCTTC.

The V and J genes are TRBV5-1 and TRBJ2-7; 9 bases match TRBD1. J was trimmed by 3 bases and V by 4 bases; bases with no gene match: 8. Germline V CDR1 and CDR2: SGHRS, YFSETQ. The CDR3 has 15 residues. DNA of the CDR3: TGCGCCAGCAGCAGGACAGGGGAGAAAGTCTACGAGCAGTACTTC. As protein: CASSRTGEKVYEQYF.

This clone was found once. This chain connects TRBV29-1 to TRBJ2-3; tentative D call: TRBD1 (6 bases). V lost 7 bases, J lost 0 bases, and 14 bases lay in between. Germline values: CDR1 SQVTM, CDR2 ANQGSEA. The CDR3 length is 14 residues. This CDR3 reads CSGRTDTSTDTQYF. CDR3 coding DNA: TGCAGCGGACGGACAGATACTAGCACAGATACGCAGTATTTT.